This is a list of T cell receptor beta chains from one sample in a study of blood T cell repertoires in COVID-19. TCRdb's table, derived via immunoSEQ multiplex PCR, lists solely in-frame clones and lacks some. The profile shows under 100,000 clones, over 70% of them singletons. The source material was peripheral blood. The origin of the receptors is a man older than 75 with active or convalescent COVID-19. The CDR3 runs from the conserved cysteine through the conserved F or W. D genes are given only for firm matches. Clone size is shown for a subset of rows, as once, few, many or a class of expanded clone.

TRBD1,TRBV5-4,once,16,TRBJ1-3,TGTGCCAGCAGCTTTTGGACAGGGGGCTACGGAAACACCATATATTTT,CASSFWTGGYGNTIYF
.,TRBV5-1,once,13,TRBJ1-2,TGCGCCAGCAGCAAGGAGACTAACTATGGCTACACCTTC,CASSKETNYGYTF
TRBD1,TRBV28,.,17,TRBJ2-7,TGTGCCAGCAGTTTGTCGGCCGGGACAGGGGCAACCTACGAGCAGTACTTC,CASSLSAGTGATYEQYF
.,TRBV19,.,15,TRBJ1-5,TGTGCCACCCTTAGTCGGGGGAATAGCAATCAGCCCCAGCATTTT,CATLSRGNSNQPQHF
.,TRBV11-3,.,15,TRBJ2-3,TGTGCCAGCAGCTCTACGGGGGTACCCACAGATACGCAGTATTTT,CASSSTGVPTDTQYF
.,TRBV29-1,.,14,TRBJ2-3,TGCAGCGTTGAGAGGCGGGGGCTCACAGATACGCAGTATTTT,CSVERRGLTDTQYF
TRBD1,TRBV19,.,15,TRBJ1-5,TGTGCCAGTAGTCCCTCGGACAGGAGCAATCAGCCCCAGCATTTT,CASSPSDRSNQPQHF
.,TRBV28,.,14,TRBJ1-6,TGTGCCAGCAGTTTAGGAGGGTTAGGTTCACCCCTCCACTTT,CASSLGGLGSPLHF
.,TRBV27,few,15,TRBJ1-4,TGTGCCAGCAGCGACAGACAGACCATTAATGAAAAACTGTTTTTT,CASSDRQTINEKLFF
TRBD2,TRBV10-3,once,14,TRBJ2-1,TGTGCCATCAGTGTTAATAGCGGGGGGAATGAGCAGTTCTTC,CAISVNSGGNEQFF
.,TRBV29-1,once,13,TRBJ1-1,TGCAGCGTCGGGACTTCGGGGAACACTGAAGCTTTCTTT,CSVGTSGNTEAFF
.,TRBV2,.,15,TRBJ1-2,TGTGCCAGCAGTGAAGTTGGGGGGAACCTATGGGGCTACACCTTC,CASSEVGGNLWGYTF
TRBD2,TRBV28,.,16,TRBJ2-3,TGTGCCAGCAGTCCCAATAGCGGGGGGCGCACAGATACGCAGTATTTT,CASSPNSGGRTDTQYF
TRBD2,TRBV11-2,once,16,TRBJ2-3,TGTGCCAGCAGCTCGATACTAGCGGGGAGAACAGATACGCAGTATTTT,CASSSILAGRTDTQYF
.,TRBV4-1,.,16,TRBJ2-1,TGCGCCAGCAGCCAAGATGGGGGGGGCGATCTAGATGAGCAGTTCTTC,CASSQDGGGDLDEQFF
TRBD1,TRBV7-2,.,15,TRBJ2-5,TGTGCCAGCAGCCCCCGGGACAGGGGAGGGGAGACCCAGTACTTC,CASSPRDRGGETQYF
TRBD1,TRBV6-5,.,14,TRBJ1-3,TGTGCCAGCAGTCACCAGGGGGCTGGAAACACCATATATTTT,CASSHQGAGNTIYF
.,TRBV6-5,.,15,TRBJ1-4,TGTGCCAGCGGTACAGGGACAAAGCCTGGAGAAAAACTGTTTTTT,CASGTGTKPGEKLFF
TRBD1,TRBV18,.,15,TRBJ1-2,TGTGCCAGCTCACCTCAGACAGGGGGGAACTATGGCTACACCTTC,CASSPQTGGNYGYTF
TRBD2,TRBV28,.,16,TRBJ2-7,TGTGCCAGCTACACGCCCGGGGGGACCGGGAGATACGAGCAGTACTTC,CASYTPGGTGRYEQYF
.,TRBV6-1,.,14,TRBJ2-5,TGTGCCAGCAGTGAAAACAGGGATCGGGGGACCCAGTACTTC,CASSENRDRGTQYF
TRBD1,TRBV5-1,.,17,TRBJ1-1,TGCGCCAGCAGCTCCTCCGGACAGGGTGTGATGGGCACTGAAGCTTTCTTT,CASSSSGQGVMGTEAFF
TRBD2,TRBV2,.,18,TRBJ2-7,TGTGCCAGCAGTGAAGCATCAACCCTAGCGGGGGCTCCCTACGAGCAGTACTTC,CASSEASTLAGAPYEQYF
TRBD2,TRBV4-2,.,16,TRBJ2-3,TGTGCCAGCAGCCAAGTCACTAGCGGGGGAAGAGATACGCAGTATTTT,CASSQVTSGGRDTQYF
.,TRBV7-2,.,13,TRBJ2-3,TGTGCCAGCAGCTTACAGGGCACAGATACGCAGTATTTT,CASSLQGTDTQYF
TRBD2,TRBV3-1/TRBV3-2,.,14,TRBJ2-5,TGTGCCAGCAGCCTTGGGACTAGCGGGGAGACCCAGTACTTC,CASSLGTSGETQYF
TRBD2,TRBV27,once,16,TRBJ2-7,TGTGCCAGCAGTTTATATCCCCTAGCGGGGGGCGGGGAGCAGTACTTC,CASSLYPLAGGGEQYF
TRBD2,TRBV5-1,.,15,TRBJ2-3,TGCGCCAGCAGCTTGCTAGCGGGGGACACAGATACGCAGTATTTT,CASSLLAGDTDTQYF
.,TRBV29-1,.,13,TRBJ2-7,TGCAGCGTTAGACATTGGGGAGACTACGAGCAGTACTTC,CSVRHWGDYEQYF
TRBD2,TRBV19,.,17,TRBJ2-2,TGTGCCACCCTGAGGGGAGGGGCGAATACGGACACCGGGGAGCTGTTTTTT,CATLRGGANTDTGELFF
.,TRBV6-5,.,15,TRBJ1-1,TGTGCCAGCAGAAGGACCCGGGGTTGGAACACTGAAGCTTTCTTT,CASRRTRGWNTEAFF
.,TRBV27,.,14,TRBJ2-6,TGTGCCAGCATGCGCCCCTCTGGGGCCAACGTCCTGACTTTC,CASMRPSGANVLTF
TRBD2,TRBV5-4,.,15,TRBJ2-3,TGTGCCAGCAGCTTGGGGGGGAGGGACACAGATACGCAGTATTTT,CASSLGGRDTDTQYF
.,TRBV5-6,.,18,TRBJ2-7,TGTGCCAGCAGCCAACAACCCCACCTGGCGGTCAGAGCCTACGAGCAGTACTTC,CASSQQPHLAVRAYEQYF
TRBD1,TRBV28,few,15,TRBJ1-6,TGTGCCAGCAGTTTAGAGGACAGGGGTAATTCACCCCTCCACTTT,CASSLEDRGNSPLHF
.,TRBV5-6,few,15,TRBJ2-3,TGTGCCAGCAGCTACAGGGTTTTCGGCACAGATACGCAGTATTTT,CASSYRVFGTDTQYF
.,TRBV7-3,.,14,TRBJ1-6,TGTGCCAGCAGCACAGGGACGGTGAATTCACCCCTCCACTTT,CASSTGTVNSPLHF
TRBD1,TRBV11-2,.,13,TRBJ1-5,TGTGCCAGCAGTTCCACAGGGGTTCAGCCCCAGCATTTT,CASSSTGVQPQHF
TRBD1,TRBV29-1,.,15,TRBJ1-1,TGCAGCGTTGAAGAACCTCAGGGGGCGCAGGGGGAAGCTTTCTTT,CSVEEPQGAQGEAFF
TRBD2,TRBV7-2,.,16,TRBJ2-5,TGTGCCAGCAGCACGGGACTAGCGGGGGCAGGGGAGACCCAGTACTTC,CASSTGLAGAGETQYF
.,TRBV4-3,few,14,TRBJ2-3,TGCGCCAGCAGCCAAGACGAGGTCCCAGATACGCAGTATTTT,CASSQDEVPDTQYF
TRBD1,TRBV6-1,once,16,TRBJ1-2,TGTGCCAGCAGTAAAGCTGGGACAGGGAGGAACTATGGCTACACCTTC,CASSKAGTGRNYGYTF
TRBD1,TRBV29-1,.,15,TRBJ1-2,TGCAGCCCCGACCCGAGGACAGGGAACGACTATGGCTACACCTTC,CSPDPRTGNDYGYTF
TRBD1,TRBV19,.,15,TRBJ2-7,TGTGCCAGTAGTAAAACCGGACAGGGATCCTACGAGCAGTACTTC,CASSKTGQGSYEQYF
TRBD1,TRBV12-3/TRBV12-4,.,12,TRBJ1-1,TGTGCCAGCAGACCCAGGGGGACTGAAGCTTTCTTT,CASRPRGTEAFF
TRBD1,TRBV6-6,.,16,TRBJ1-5,TGTGCCAGCAGTTACTCGGTGCCAGGGGGCCGTCAGCCCCAGCATTTT,CASSYSVPGGRQPQHF
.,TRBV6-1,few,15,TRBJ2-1,TGTGCCAGCAGTGAACAGGCCGACCCCCACAATGAGCAGTTCTTC,CASSEQADPHNEQFF
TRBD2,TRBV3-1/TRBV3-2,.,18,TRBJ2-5,TGTGCCAGCAGCCAAGATAATGGCGGGGGGAAACTCCAAGAGACCCAGTACTTC,CASSQDNGGGKLQETQYF
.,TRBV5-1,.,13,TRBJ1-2,TGCGCCAGCAGCTTGGACAGGGCGTCTGGCTACACCTTC,CASSLDRASGYTF
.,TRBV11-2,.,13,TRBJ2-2,TGTGCCAGCAGCTTAGATAGGGGCGGGGAGCTGTTTTTT,CASSLDRGGELFF
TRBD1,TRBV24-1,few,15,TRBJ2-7,TGTGCCACCAGTGATACTGGACAGGGGGGATACGAGCAGTACTTC,CATSDTGQGGYEQYF
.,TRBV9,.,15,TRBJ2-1,TGTGCCAGCAGCGTAGCCTATGGGGCCCGTAATGAGCAGTTCTTC,CASSVAYGARNEQFF
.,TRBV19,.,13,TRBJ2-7,TGTGCCAGTAGTATAGCGGTTTCCTACGAGCAGTACTTC,CASSIAVSYEQYF
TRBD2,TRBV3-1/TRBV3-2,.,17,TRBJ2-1,TGTGCCAGCAGCCAAGCCTTAGCGGGGGGGACCTACAATGAGCAGTTCTTC,CASSQALAGGTYNEQFF